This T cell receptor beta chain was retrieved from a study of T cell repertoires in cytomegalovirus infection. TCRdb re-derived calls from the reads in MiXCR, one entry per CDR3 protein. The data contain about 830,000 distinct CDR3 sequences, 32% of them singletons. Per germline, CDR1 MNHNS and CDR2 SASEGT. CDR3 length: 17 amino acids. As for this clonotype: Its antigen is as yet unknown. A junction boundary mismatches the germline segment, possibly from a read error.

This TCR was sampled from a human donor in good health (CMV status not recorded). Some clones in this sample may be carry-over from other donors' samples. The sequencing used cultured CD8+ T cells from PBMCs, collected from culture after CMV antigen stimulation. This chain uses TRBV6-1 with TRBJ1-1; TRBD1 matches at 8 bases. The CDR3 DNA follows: TGTGCCAGCAGTTCTCCAGGGGGCCCTGGGATGAACACTGAAGTTTTCTTT. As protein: CASSSPGGPGMNTEVFF.